Listed below are T cell receptor beta chains from one sample, sequenced in a study of blood T cell repertoires in COVID-19. Generated by immunoSEQ multiplex PCR, the TCRdb table keeps only in-frame clones and is missing some. Here the sample spans some 200,000 clones, about 85% being singletons. The source material was PBMCs or T cells enriched from blood (not recorded which). Receptor source: a woman under 40 who had recovered from COVID-19. Both conserved end residues are trimmed from each CDR3. The order of the fields is V gene, J gene, CDR3 length, CDR3 protein.

V gene: TRBV18; J gene: TRBJ1-6; CDR3 length: 14; CDR3 protein: ASSPRTGKWNSPLH
V gene: TRBV19; J gene: TRBJ2-3; CDR3 length: 15; CDR3 protein: ASSTRTSGGQTDTQY
V gene: TRBV19; J gene: TRBJ1-1; CDR3 length: 11; CDR3 protein: ATRDRVNTEAF
V gene: TRBV7-8; J gene: TRBJ2-7; CDR3 length: 13; CDR3 protein: ASTERGGSSYEQY
V gene: TRBV2; J gene: TRBJ2-1; CDR3 length: 10; CDR3 protein: ASTDRDNEQF
V gene: TRBV7-9; J gene: TRBJ1-3; CDR3 length: 13; CDR3 protein: ASSLEIRPGNTIY
V gene: TRBV7-8; J gene: TRBJ2-7; CDR3 length: 13; CDR3 protein: ASSLASGIAYEQY
V gene: TRBV6-5; J gene: TRBJ2-5; CDR3 length: 13; CDR3 protein: ASQGATGALETQY
V gene: TRBV7-8; J gene: TRBJ2-2; CDR3 length: 16; CDR3 protein: ASSSSPGGGLGTGELF
V gene: TRBV4-3; J gene: TRBJ2-3; CDR3 length: 14; CDR3 protein: ASSQGASEQKDTQY
V gene: TRBV2; J gene: TRBJ1-6; CDR3 length: 12; CDR3 protein: ASSQGRYNSPLH
V gene: TRBV7-2; J gene: TRBJ1-2; CDR3 length: 12; CDR3 protein: ASSLKGGTYGYT
V gene: TRBV7-3; J gene: TRBJ1-5; CDR3 length: 12; CDR3 protein: ASSLKGGDQPQH
V gene: TRBV5-1; J gene: TRBJ2-3; CDR3 length: 13; CDR3 protein: ASSLVGGVTDTQY
V gene: TRBV9; J gene: TRBJ2-1; CDR3 length: 9; CDR3 protein: ASSVGEEQF
V gene: TRBV7-9; J gene: TRBJ2-7; CDR3 length: 14; CDR3 protein: ASSLAGDRAAYEQY
V gene: TRBV6-5; J gene: TRBJ2-1; CDR3 length: 14; CDR3 protein: ASSYVAGGRNNEQF
V gene: TRBV7-3; J gene: TRBJ2-2; CDR3 length: 15; CDR3 protein: ASSRKGFSGDTGELF
V gene: TRBV7-8; J gene: TRBJ2-5; CDR3 length: 11; CDR3 protein: ASSSGLGETQY
V gene: TRBV5-1; J gene: TRBJ2-7; CDR3 length: 13; CDR3 protein: ASSPGASGAYEQY
V gene: TRBV23-1; J gene: TRBJ1-2; CDR3 length: 12; CDR3 protein: ASSNDGTNYGYT
V gene: TRBV12-3/TRBV12-4; J gene: TRBJ1-5; CDR3 length: 9; CDR3 protein: ASSQGGPQH
V gene: TRBV7-2; J gene: TRBJ2-3; CDR3 length: 11; CDR3 protein: ASSDRGPDTQY
V gene: TRBV2; J gene: TRBJ1-5; CDR3 length: 10; CDR3 protein: ASRDSNQPQH
V gene: TRBV7-9; J gene: TRBJ2-7; CDR3 length: 12; CDR3 protein: ASSLVGEIDEQY
V gene: TRBV5-4; J gene: TRBJ2-3; CDR3 length: 13; CDR3 protein: ASSLSGPPTDTQY
V gene: TRBV19; J gene: TRBJ1-2; CDR3 length: 11; CDR3 protein: ASTRGGNYGYT
V gene: TRBV12-3/TRBV12-4; J gene: TRBJ2-7; CDR3 length: 11; CDR3 protein: ASTPRWGVGQY
V gene: TRBV11-3; J gene: TRBJ2-5; CDR3 length: 11; CDR3 protein: ASSLASEETQY